This T cell receptor beta chain was captured in a study of T cells in Graves' hyperthyroidism and ophthalmopathy. Researchers amplified the TCR beta CDR3 regions from RNA transcripts. The study used the HTBI primer set for a first-round RT-PCR of the TCR CDR3. TCRdb redid the calling of the multiplex PCR reads with MiXCR, one entry per CDR3 protein. The sample holds around 720,000 distinct CDR3 sequences, 30% to 40% seen once. This clonotype was observed once. Germline V gene lookup returns CDR1 SGHTA and CDR2 FQGNSA. The CDR3 sequence is 15 residues long. V was trimmed by 3 bases and J by 2 bases, leaving 14 bases between them.

Sequencing was performed on blood. The TCR originated in a middle-aged woman with Graves' hyperthyroidism. J is TRBJ2-7 and V is TRBV7-2; D possibly matches TRBD1 or TRBD2 (5 bases each). The DNA for the CDR3 is TGTGCCAGCAGCTTCGTCGGGCAGGGAGCCTACGAGCAGTACTTC. Its translation: CASSFVGQGAYEQYF.